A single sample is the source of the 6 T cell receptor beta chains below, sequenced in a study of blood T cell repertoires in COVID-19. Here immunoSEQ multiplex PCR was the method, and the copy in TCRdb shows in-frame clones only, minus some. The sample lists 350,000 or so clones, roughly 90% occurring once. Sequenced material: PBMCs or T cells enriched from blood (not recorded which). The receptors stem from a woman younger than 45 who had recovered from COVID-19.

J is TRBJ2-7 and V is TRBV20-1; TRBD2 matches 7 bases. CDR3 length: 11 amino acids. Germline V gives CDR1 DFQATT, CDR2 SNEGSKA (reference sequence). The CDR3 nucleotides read TGCACGACGGGGGACTACTACGAGCAGTACTTC. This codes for CTTGDYYEQYF.

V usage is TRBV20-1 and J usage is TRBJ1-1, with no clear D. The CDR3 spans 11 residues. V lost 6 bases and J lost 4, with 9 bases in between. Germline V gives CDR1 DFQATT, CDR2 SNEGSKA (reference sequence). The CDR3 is CSAVGATEAFF. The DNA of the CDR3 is TGCAGTGCGGTGGGCGCCACTGAAGCTTTCTTT.

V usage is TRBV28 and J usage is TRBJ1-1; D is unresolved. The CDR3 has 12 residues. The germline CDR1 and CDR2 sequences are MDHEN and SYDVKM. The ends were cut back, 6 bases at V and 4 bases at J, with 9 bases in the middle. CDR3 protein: CASSRRRTEAFF. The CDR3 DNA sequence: TGTGCCAGCAGCCGCAGGCGCACTGAAGCTTTCTTT.

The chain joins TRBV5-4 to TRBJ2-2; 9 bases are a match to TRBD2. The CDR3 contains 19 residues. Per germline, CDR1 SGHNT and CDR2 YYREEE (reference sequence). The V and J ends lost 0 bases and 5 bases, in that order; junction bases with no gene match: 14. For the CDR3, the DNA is TGTGCCAGCAGCTTGGGATTGGTCTATGGTAGCGGGAGAACCGGGGAGCTGTTTTTT. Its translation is CASSLGLVYGSGRTGELFF.

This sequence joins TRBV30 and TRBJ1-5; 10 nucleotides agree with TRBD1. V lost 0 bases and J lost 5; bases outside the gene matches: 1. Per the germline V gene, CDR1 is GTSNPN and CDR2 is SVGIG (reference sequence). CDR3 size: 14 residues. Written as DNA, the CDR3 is TGTGCCTGGAGTGTAGGGACAGGGGATCAGCCCCAGCATTTT. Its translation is CAWSVGTGDQPQHF.

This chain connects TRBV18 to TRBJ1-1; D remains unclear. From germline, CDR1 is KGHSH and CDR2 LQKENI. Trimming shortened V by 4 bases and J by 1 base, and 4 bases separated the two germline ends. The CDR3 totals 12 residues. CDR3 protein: CASSRQNTEAFF. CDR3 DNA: TGTGCCAGCTCACGGCAGAACACTGAAGCTTTCTTT.